This record covers a single T cell receptor beta chain. What it recognizes is unknown. Some clones are missing from TCRdb's copy, which holds only in-frame ones; the method was immunoSEQ multiplex PCR. Here the sample spans about 97,000 clones, 91% being singletons. The sample originates from a study of graft-versus-host responses after intestinal transplantation. CDR1 and CDR2 (germline): SGHKS, YYEKEE (reference sequence). V lost 2 bases and J 1 base, leaving 3 bases between the germline ends. The CDR3 has 12 residues. V is TRBV5-5 and J is TRBJ1-1; D is undetermined. Sequenced here: unstimulated CD4+ T cells sorted from spleen or lymph node cells, sampled before transplant. The sequence derives from a human donor who was the organ donor for an intestinal transplant. The DNA of the CDR3 is TGTGCCAGCAGCTTCCGGAACACTGAAGCTTTCTTT. The encoded protein is CASSFRNTEAFF.